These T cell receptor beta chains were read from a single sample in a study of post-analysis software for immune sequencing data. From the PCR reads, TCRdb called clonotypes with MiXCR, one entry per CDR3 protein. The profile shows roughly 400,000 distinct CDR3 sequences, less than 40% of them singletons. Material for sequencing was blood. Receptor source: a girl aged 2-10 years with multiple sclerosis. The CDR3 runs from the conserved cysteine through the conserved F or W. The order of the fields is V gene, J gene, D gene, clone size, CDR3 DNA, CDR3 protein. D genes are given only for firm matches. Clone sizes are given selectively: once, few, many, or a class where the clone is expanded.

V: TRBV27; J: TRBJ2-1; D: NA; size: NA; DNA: TGTGCCAGCGGATTAAACAATGAGCAGTTCTTC; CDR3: CASGLNNEQFF
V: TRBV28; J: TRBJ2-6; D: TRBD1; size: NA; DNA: TGTGCCAGCAGTTCACGTTCACAGGGGCTCCTCTCTGGGGCCAACGTCCTGACTTTC; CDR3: CASSSRSQGLLSGANVLTF
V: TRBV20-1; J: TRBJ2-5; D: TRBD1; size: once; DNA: TGCAGTGCTTGGGGACAGGGAGGGACCTACGGGCAGTACTTC; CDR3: CSAWGQGGTYGQYF
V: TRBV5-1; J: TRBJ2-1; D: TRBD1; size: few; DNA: TGCGCCAGCAAAGGACAGGTCTCCGGGGATGAGCAGTTCTTC; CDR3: CASKGQVSGDEQFF
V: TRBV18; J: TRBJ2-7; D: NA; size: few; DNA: TGTGCCAGCTCACCGTCGACAGCTGAGCAGTACTTC; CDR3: CASSPSTAEQYF
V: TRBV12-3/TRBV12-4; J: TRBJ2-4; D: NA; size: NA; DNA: TGTGCCAGCTGCCCTTCCGGGGTGGGGAAGGGATGGACCAAAAACATTCAGTACTTC; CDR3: CASCPSGVGKGWTKNIQYF
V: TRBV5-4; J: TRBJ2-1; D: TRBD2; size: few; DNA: TGTGCCAGCAGCCCCTCGGCGGGAGCGTCCTACAATGAGCAGTTCTTC; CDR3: CASSPSAGASYNEQFF
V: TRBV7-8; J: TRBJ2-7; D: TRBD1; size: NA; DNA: TGTGCCAGCAGCTCAAAGACAGGGACATACGAGCAGTACTTC; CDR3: CASSSKTGTYEQYF
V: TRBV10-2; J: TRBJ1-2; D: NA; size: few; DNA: TGCGCCAGCAGTGATCCCCCGCGCGGCGGGAGCTATGGCTACACCTTC; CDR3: CASSDPPRGGSYGYTF
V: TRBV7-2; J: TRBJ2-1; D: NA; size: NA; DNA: TGTGCCAGCAGCTTACCAGGTGAGCAGTTCTTC; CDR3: CASSLPGEQFF
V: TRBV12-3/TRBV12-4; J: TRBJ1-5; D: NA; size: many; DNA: TGTGCCAGCAGTTTAAACCCCGGGGCTAGCAATCAGCCCCAGCATTTT; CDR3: CASSLNPGASNQPQHF
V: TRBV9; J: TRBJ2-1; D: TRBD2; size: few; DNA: TGTGCCAGCAGCCTCACCTTCAACCCGGTGGCGGGGGGGCGTTACAATGAGCAGTTCTTC; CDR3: CASSLTFNPVAGGRYNEQFF
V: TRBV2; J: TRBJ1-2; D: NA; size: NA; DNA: TGTGCCAGCACTAAGGACACCGTCGGGGGCTACACCTTC; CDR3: CASTKDTVGGYTF
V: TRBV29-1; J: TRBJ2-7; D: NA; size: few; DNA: TGCAGCGTTGCGGGGACTTCCTACGAGCAGTACTTC; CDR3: CSVAGTSYEQYF